This is a list of T cell receptor beta chains from one sample in a study of cytomegalovirus exposure and HLA in healthy donors. The table came from immunoSEQ multiplex PCR; TCRdb's copy has only in-frame clones and leaves some out. The record lists around 120,000 clones, of which the ten most abundant hold more than 3%. The sample comprised PBMCs. These receptors came from a man aged 18 to 30 in good health and CMV-seronegative. Both conserved end residues are part of each CDR3. A D gene is named only where the DNA matches it firmly.

TRBV27	.	TRBJ2-7	TGTGCCAGCGTCGACGGGTCTCGCCCCTACGAGCAGTACTTC	CASVDGSRPYEQYF
TRBV9	.	TRBJ1-1	TGTGCCAGCAGCGTAGGGCCGAACACTGAAGCTTTCTTT	CASSVGPNTEAFF
TRBV18	TRBD1	TRBJ1-2	TGTGCCAGCTCAATACAGGGGGCCACCTATGGCTACACCTTC	CASSIQGATYGYTF
TRBV6-5	TRBD1	TRBJ1-1	TGTGCCAGCAGTTTGACAGGGTCCACTGAAGCTTTCTTT	CASSLTGSTEAFF
TRBV6-5	TRBD1	TRBJ2-5	TGTGCCAGCAGAACAGGGGGCGGGCAAGAGACCCAGTACTTC	CASRTGGGQETQYF
TRBV5-6	TRBD1	TRBJ2-7	TGTGCCAGCAGCTGGACAGGGGAATACGAGCAGTACTTC	CASSWTGEYEQYF
TRBV29-1	.	TRBJ2-7	TGCAGCGTCTCCCCGGGGGGCTCTACCTACGAGCAGTACTTC	CSVSPGGSTYEQYF
TRBV10-3	TRBD2	TRBJ2-1	TGTGCCATCAAGGGACTAGCGGGAGGTAGCTCCTACAATGAGCAGTTCTTC	CAIKGLAGGSSYNEQFF
TRBV30	.	TRBJ1-2	TGTGCCTGGAGGGCAAACAGGGATGGGGGCTATGGCTACACCTTC	CAWRANRDGGYGYTF
TRBV6-6	.	TRBJ1-2	TGTGCCAGCAGTTACGAGTTCTATGGCTACACCTTC	CASSYEFYGYTF
TRBV27	.	TRBJ1-5	TGTGCCAGCAGTTTGTCGTATAATCAGCCCCAGCATTTT	CASSLSYNQPQHF
TRBV6-1	TRBD1	TRBJ2-2	TGTGCCAGCGGGGGACAGGCGAACACCGGGGAGCTGTTTTTT	CASGGQANTGELFF
TRBV18	.	TRBJ1-1	TGTGCCAGCTCACTAGGACAGACCAACACTGAAGCTTTCTTT	CASSLGQTNTEAFF
TRBV9	TRBD1	TRBJ1-1	TGTGCCAGCAGCCCTCGGACAGGTAGGATCGCTTTCTTT	CASSPRTGRIAFF
TRBV6-6	.	TRBJ2-3	TGTGCCAGCAGTGCTACCACAGATACGCAGTATTTT	CASSATTDTQYF
TRBV13	.	TRBJ2-3	TGTGCCAGCAGCCTCACGTCCAGGGATCCAGATACGCAGTATTTT	CASSLTSRDPDTQYF
TRBV15	.	TRBJ1-1	TGTGCCACCAGCAGAGATGGGCAGAAGAACACTGAAGCTTTCTTT	CATSRDGQKNTEAFF